This TCR beta chain was obtained from a study of cytomegalovirus exposure and HLA in healthy donors. The CDR3 covers 16 residues. V dropped 1 base and J dropped 3 bases, with 15 bases sitting between them. Looked up from germline, CDR1 is SGHAT and CDR2 is FQNNGV. PCR primers comprised 60 Vbeta and 13 Jbeta primers. Some clones are missing from TCRdb's copy, which holds only in-frame ones; the method was immunoSEQ multiplex PCR. The table shows 150,000 to 200,000 clones, with roughly 90% occurring only once. The chain carries TRBV11-2 and TRBJ1-2, with D possibly being TRBD1 (6 bases). This TCR was recovered from a girl under two years old in good health and CMV-seronegative. The specimen sequenced was PBMCs. This CDR3 is CASSLGPVQGDYGYTF. The CDR3 DNA reads TGTGCCAGCAGCTTAGGGCCCGTACAGGGCGACTATGGCTACACCTTC.